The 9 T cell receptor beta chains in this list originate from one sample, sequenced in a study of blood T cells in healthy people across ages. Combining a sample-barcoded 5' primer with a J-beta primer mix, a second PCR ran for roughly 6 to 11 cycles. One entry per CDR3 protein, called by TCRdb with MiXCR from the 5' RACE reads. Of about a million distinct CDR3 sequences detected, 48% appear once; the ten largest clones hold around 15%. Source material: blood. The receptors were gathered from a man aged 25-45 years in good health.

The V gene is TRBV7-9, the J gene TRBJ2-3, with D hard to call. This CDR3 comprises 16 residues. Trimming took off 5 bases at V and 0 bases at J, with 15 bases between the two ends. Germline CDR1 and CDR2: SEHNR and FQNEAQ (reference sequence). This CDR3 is CASSPRQDTSTDTQYF. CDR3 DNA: TGTGCCAGCAGCCCCCGGCAAGACACTAGCACAGATACGCAGTATTTT.

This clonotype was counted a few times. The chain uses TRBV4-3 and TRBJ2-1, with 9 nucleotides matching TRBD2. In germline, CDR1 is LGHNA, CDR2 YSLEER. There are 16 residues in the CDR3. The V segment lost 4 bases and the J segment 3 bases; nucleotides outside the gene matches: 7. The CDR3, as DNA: TGCGCCAGCAGCCCCGGACGAGCGGGGGGCTACAATGAGCAGTTCTTC. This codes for CASSPGRAGGYNEQFF.

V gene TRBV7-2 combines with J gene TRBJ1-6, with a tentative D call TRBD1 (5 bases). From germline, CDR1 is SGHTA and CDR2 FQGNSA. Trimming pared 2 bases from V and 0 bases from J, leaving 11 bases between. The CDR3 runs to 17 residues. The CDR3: CASSLPRQSSYNSPLHF. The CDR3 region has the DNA TGTGCCAGCAGCTTACCTCGACAGAGCTCCTATAATTCACCCCTCCACTTT.

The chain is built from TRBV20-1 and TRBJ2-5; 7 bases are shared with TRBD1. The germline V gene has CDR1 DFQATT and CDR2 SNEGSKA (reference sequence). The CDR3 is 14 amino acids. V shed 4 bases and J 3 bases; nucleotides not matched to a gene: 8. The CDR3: CSATRTGLKETQYF. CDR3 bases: TGCAGTGCTACTCGGACAGGTCTAAAAGAGACCCAGTACTTC.

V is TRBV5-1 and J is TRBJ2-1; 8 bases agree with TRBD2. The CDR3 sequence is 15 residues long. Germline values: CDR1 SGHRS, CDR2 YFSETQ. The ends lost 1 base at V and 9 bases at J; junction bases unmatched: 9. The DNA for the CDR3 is TGCGCCAGCAGCTTGAGTAGCGGGGATGTCAGTGAGCAGTTCTTC. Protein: CASSLSSGDVSEQFF.

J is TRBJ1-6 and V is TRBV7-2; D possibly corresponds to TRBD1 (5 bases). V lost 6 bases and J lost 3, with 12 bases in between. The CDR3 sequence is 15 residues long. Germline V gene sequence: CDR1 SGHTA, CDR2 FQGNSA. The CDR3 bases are TGTGCCAGCAGTATTACAGGAAACTATAATTCACCCCTCCACTTT. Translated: CASSITGNYNSPLHF.

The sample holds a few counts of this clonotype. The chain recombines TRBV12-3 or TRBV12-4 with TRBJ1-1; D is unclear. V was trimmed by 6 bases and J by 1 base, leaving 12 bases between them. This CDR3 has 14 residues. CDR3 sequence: CASSWAMRNTEAFF. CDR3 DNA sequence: TGTGCCAGCAGCTGGGCGATGAGGAACACTGAAGCTTTCTTT.

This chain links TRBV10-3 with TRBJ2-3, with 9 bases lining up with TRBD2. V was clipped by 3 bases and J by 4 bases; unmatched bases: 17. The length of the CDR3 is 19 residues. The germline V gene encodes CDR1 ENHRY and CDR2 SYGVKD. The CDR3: CAISDRAGGQVGSADTQYF. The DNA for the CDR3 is TGTGCCATCAGTGACCGCGCGGGGGGGCAAGTCGGAAGCGCAGATACGCAGTATTTT.

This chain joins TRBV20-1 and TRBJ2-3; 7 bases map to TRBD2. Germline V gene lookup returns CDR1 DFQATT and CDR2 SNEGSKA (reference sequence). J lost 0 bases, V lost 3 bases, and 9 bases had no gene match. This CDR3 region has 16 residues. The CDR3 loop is CSASRASGLSTDTQYF. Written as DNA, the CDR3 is TGCAGTGCTAGTAGGGCTAGCGGTCTGAGCACAGATACGCAGTATTTT.